A single sample is the source of the 24 T cell receptor beta chains below, sequenced in a study of cytotoxic CD8 clonotypes in ibrutinib-treated CLL. Only in-frame clones appear in the TCRdb table, and some are missing; sequencing was by immunoSEQ multiplex PCR. Here the sample spans approximately 320,000 clones, approximately 67% being singletons. The specimen comprised PBMCs, sampled after 36 months of ibrutinib treatment. Receptor source: a human donor with chronic lymphocytic leukemia.

The chain recombines TRBV19 with TRBJ2-3; TRBD2 matches 10 bases. V was clipped by 5 bases and J by 6 bases; unmatched bases: 14. The CDR3 is 17 residues long. Germline V lookup: CDR1 LNHDA, CDR2 SQIVND (reference sequence). The CDR3 here is CASSLNPPSGRMDTQYF. Here the CDR3 DNA reads TGTGCCAGTAGTCTCAACCCCCCTAGCGGGAGAATGGATACGCAGTATTTT.

The chain carries TRBV4-1 and TRBJ2-2; possible D gene TRBD2, 6 bases. The V gene's germline CDR1 is MGHRA and CDR2 YSYEKL. Trimming stripped 0 bases from V and 3 bases from J, with 14 bases between. The CDR3 loop spans 17 amino acids. CDR3 in amino acids: CASSQESPSDYTGELFF. The CDR3 DNA sequence: TGCGCCAGCAGCCAAGAGTCCCCTAGCGATTACACCGGGGAGCTGTTTTTT.

The rearrangement joins TRBV6-5 to TRBJ2-7; D possibly uses TRBD1 or TRBD2 (5 bases each). Trimming removed 0 bases from V and 4 bases from J, with 10 bases in between. CDR3 size: 14 residues. Germline-derived CDR1 and CDR2 are MNHEY and SVGAGI. CDR3 sequence (DNA): TGTGCCAGCAGTTACTCCGGGGCTCGGTACGAGCAGTACTTC. This translates into CASSYSGARYEQYF.

This clone was counted between two and nine times. The chain couples TRBV6-5 to TRBJ2-1; 10 bases are shared with TRBD2. CDR3 length: 14 residues. The germline gives CDR1 MNHEY, CDR2 SVGAGI. After removal of 6 bases from V and 8 bases from J, the junction contained 7 bases not matched to a gene. The CDR3, as DNA: TGTGCCAGCAGGATTAGCGGGAGGCCGGATGAGCAGTTCTTC. It encodes CASRISGRPDEQFF.

The chain is built from TRBV7-2 and TRBJ2-1, with unresolved D. V shed 4 bases and J shed 5 bases, with 9 bases lying between them. Germline-derived CDR1 and CDR2 are SGHTA and FQGNSA. The CDR3 is made up of 13 amino acids. CDR3 coding DNA: TGTGCCAGCAGCTATGACATAGACAATGAGCAGTTCTTC. Translating it yields CASSYDIDNEQFF.

The V call is TRBV28, the J call TRBJ2-7; D may be TRBD1 (6 bases). The CDR3 totals 12 residues. Trimming pared 5 bases from V and 7 bases from J, leaving 12 bases between. Germline V gene data show CDR1 as MDHEN and CDR2 as SYDVKM. CDR3 nucleotides: TGTGCCAGCAGTGTATCAGGGGATGAGCAGTACTTC. The encoded protein is CASSVSGDEQYF.

This clone has a single count. The rearrangement links TRBV9 to TRBJ2-3; D is unclear. V was shortened by 2 bases and J by 6 bases, with 7 bases between the two germline ends. This CDR3 contains 12 residues. Germline V lookup: CDR1 SGDLS, CDR2 YYNGEE. The CDR3 spells CASSVSVDTQYF. CDR3 coding DNA: TGTGCCAGCAGCGTCTCGGTGGATACGCAGTATTTT.

The chain has TRBV4-1 and TRBJ2-7; 7 nucleotides agree with TRBD1. Germline values: CDR1 MGHRA, CDR2 YSYEKL. J lost 4 bases, V lost 0 bases, and 6 bases had no gene match. This CDR3 spans 15 amino acids. The CDR3 sequence is CASSQEMPGGYEQYF. The CDR3 region has the DNA TGCGCCAGCAGCCAAGAGATGCCAGGGGGTTACGAGCAGTACTTC.

CDR3 residues: CASSYSGTSGIDTQYF. CDR3 bases: TGTGCCAGCAGTTATTCCGGGACTAGCGGGATTGATACGCAGTATTTT. The rearrangement links TRBV6-6 to TRBJ2-3; TRBD2 matches at 13 bases. The V and J ends lost 3 bases and 6 bases, in that order; junction bases with no gene match: 6. The CDR3 extends over 16 amino acids. CDR1 and CDR2 from the germline V gene are MNHNY and SVGAGI (reference sequence).

This clone was found once. The chain joins TRBV5-8 to TRBJ1-3; D unclear. CDR3 length equals 15 residues. Germline loops: CDR1 SGHTS, CDR2 YDEGEE. V lost 2 bases and J 0 bases, leaving 9 bases between the germline ends. The CDR3 reads CASSFEAYSGNTIYF. CDR3 bases: TGTGCCAGCAGCTTTGAAGCCTACTCTGGAAACACCATATATTTT.

V and J are TRBV7-9 and TRBJ1-2; D is perhaps TRBD1 (5 bases). The CDR3 consists of 10 residues. CDR1 and CDR2 from the germline V gene are SEHNR and FQNEAQ (reference sequence). Between the trimmed V and J ends, which lost 5 bases and 11 bases, there was a span of 9 bases. CDR3 amino acids: CASSRDPYTF. The CDR3 bases are TGTGCCAGCAGCCGGGACCCATACACCTTC.

The chain is built from TRBV4-3 and TRBJ2-7; D remains unclear. CDR3 length equals 13 residues. Germline V CDR1 and CDR2: LGHNA, YSLEER. The V end lost 6 bases, the J end lost 2 bases, and 11 bases lay between the germline ends. In DNA, the CDR3 is TGCGCCAGCAGAAGGACGGCTACCTACGAGCAGTACTTC. It specifies CASRRTATYEQYF.

As concerns this clone: At one of its ends the junction is not consistent with the germline gene, which may arise from a read error. The rearrangement joins TRBV9 to TRBJ2-7; D unresolved. Germline V gives CDR1 SGDLS, CDR2 YYNGEE. This CDR3 has 12 residues. This CDR3 reads CASRVEGDERYF. CDR3 DNA sequence: TGTGCCAGCAGAGTGGAAGGTGACGAGCGGTACTTC.

As for this clone: Other DNA sequences in this specimen translate into the identical CDR3. The chain combines TRBV12-5 with TRBJ2-7; no clear D. CDR1 is LGHNT and CDR2 is FRNRAP in the germline V gene. Trimming removed 1 base at V and 4 bases at J, with 11 bases between. The CDR3 loop spans 14 amino acids. In nucleotides, the CDR3 is TGTGCTAGTGGTTTGGCTGGTGGTCTATACGAGCAGTACTTC. This codes for CASGLAGGLYEQYF.

The chain links TRBV9 to TRBJ2-7; D is unclear. V was trimmed by 0 bases and J by 4 bases, leaving 11 bases between them. Germline V gene lookup returns CDR1 SGDLS and CDR2 YYNGEE. The CDR3 has 14 amino acids. CDR3 bases: TGTGCCAGCAGCGTAGTAGACGGTGGGTACGAGCAGTACTTC. Protein sequence: CASSVVDGGYEQYF. The full variable domain, in which reference TRBV9 and TRBJ2-7 provide the parts outside the CDR3, is DSGVTQTPKHLITATGQRVTLRCSPRSGDLSVYWYQQSLDQGLQFLIQYYNGEERAKGNILERFSAQQFPDLHSELNLSSLELGDSALYFCASSVVDGGYEQYFGPGTRLTVT.

J is TRBJ2-2 and V is TRBV25-1, with D possibly being TRBD2 (5 bases). Trimming shortened V by 2 bases and J by 0 bases, and 13 bases separated the two germline ends. There are 17 residues in the CDR3. Germline assignment: CDR1 MGHDK and CDR2 SYGVNS. CDR3 sequence: CASSELRGRSNTGELFF. For the CDR3, the DNA is TGTGCCAGCAGTGAACTACGGGGAAGGTCGAACACCGGGGAGCTGTTTTTT.

The CDR3: CASNIYYPLRGTDTQYF. As DNA, the CDR3 is TGCGCCAGCAATATCTACTACCCTCTAAGGGGCACAGATACGCAGTATTTT. The chain employs TRBV5-1 and TRBJ2-3; D not certain. Between the trimmed V and J ends, which lost 6 bases and 1 base, there was a span of 21 bases. The CDR3 covers 17 residues. Germline-derived CDR1 and CDR2 are SGHRS and YFSETQ.

The sample holds one count of this clone. V gene TRBV7-3 combines with J gene TRBJ1-2; tentative D call: TRBD1 (6 bases). V lost 1 base, J lost 1 base, and 10 bases lay in between. The CDR3 extends over 15 amino acids. The V gene's germline CDR1 is SGHTA and CDR2 FQGTGA. CDR3 DNA sequence: TGTGCCAGCAGCTTAATGGACAGCATTAACTATGGCTACACCTTC. This sequence encodes CASSLMDSINYGYTF.

The genes are TRBV9 and TRBJ2-1; tentative D call: TRBD2 (5 bases). The CDR3 consists of 16 residues. V was trimmed by 6 bases and J by 2 bases, leaving 18 bases between them. CDR1 is SGDLS and CDR2 is YYNGEE in the germline V gene. CDR3 nucleotides: TGTGCCAGCACCCCTGTCGAGGGCAGGACCTACAATGAGCAGTTCTTC. Its protein is CASTPVEGRTYNEQFF.

The rearrangement uses TRBV19 and TRBJ1-2; D ambiguous. CDR3 length equals 13 residues. Germline assignment: CDR1 LNHDA and CDR2 SQIVND (reference sequence). V gave up 6 bases and J gave up 7 bases, with 15 bases separating them. CDR3 protein: CASSPAIVSGYTF. CDR3 DNA: TGTGCCAGTAGCCCCGCTATAGTTAGTGGCTACACCTTC.

This clone was counted between two and nine times. The chain is built from TRBV10-1 and TRBJ2-7; no firm D call. Trimming took off 6 bases at V and 4 bases at J, with 16 bases between the two ends. This CDR3 comprises 14 residues. Germline loops: CDR1 WNHNN, CDR2 SYGVQD (reference sequence). The CDR3 sequence: CASRDLQTTYEQYF. The CDR3 coding sequence is TGCGCCAGCAGGGACCTTCAAACCACTTACGAGCAGTACTTC.

This clone has just a few counts. This rearrangement joins TRBV9 to TRBJ2-2; possibly TRBD2 for D (6 bases). CDR1 and CDR2 from the germline V gene are SGDLS and YYNGEE. The CDR3 contains 16 residues. Trimming pared 4 bases from V and 4 bases from J, leaving 17 bases between. The CDR3: CASSPLAILGTGELFF. CDR3 bases: TGTGCCAGCAGCCCGCTAGCGATCTTAGGCACCGGGGAGCTGTTTTTT. Looking up the rest from reference TRBV9 and TRBJ2-2 gives the full variable domain: DSGVTQTPKHLITATGQRVTLRCSPRSGDLSVYWYQQSLDQGLQFLIQYYNGEERAKGNILERFSAQQFPDLHSELNLSSLELGDSALYFCASSPLAILGTGELFFGEGSRLTVL.

The chain carries TRBV5-1 and TRBJ2-7; no definite D call. The germline V and J ends were trimmed by 0 bases and 0 bases, with 10 bases remaining between them. This CDR3 comprises 15 residues. Per the germline V gene, CDR1 is SGHRS and CDR2 is YFSETQ. The CDR3 DNA sequence: TGCGCCAGCAGCTTGGCGCCCCTGAGCTCCTACGAGCAGTACTTC. Amino acid sequence: CASSLAPLSSYEQYF.

This clone came up a few times. The rearrangement links TRBV15 to TRBJ2-1; 8 bases match TRBD2. Per the germline V gene, CDR1 is LNHNV and CDR2 is YYDKDF (reference sequence). V lost 3 bases, J lost 3 bases, and 7 bases stayed unmatched. This CDR3 spans 16 amino acids. Here the CDR3 DNA reads TGTGCCACCAGCAGGCCTGGGCTAGCGGGCTACAATGAGCAGTTCTTC. Amino acid sequence: CATSRPGLAGYNEQFF.